This T cell receptor (beta chain) was sequenced in a study of blood T cells in healthy people across ages. In germline, CDR1 is SQVTM, CDR2 ANQGSEA. This CDR3 is built from 13 residues. V lost 2 bases to trimming and J lost 1 base, with 5 bases between them. Sample-barcoded 5' priming and a J-beta primer mix drove a second PCR of 7 to 11 cycles. TCRdb re-called the 5' RACE reads with MiXCR, one entry per CDR3 protein. The sample holds more than 450,000 distinct CDR3 sequences, 27% seen once. This same sample was also taken into another study, of T cells of mothers and their children.

The source is a boy younger than 10 in good health. The rearrangement uses TRBV29-1 and TRBJ2-2; possibly TRBD1 for D (5 bases). Sequenced input: blood. The CDR3 DNA follows: TGCAGCGTTGAACAGGGGAACACCGGGGAGCTGTTTTTT. Protein sequence: CSVEQGNTGELFF.